The T cell receptor beta chain under discussion was sequenced for a study of OX40 agonist ivuxolimab in advanced cancers. At the level of the study: The drug used for patients, ivuxolimab, was an agonistic anti-OX40 (CD134) antibody. Every 2 weeks, patients received ivuxolimab intravenously, dosed at 0.01 to 10 mg/kg. Each dose-escalation patient presented with hepatocellular carcinoma, melanoma, renal cell or head and neck cancer. Whole-study results and caveats: CD8+ T cells (on average) carried more expanded clones than CD4+ T cells.

A note on this clone: Its antigen is not known.

The repertoire was sequenced with immunoSEQ multiplex PCR; TCRdb's copy has only in-frame clones and lacks some. The data hold about 60,000 clones, with 91% observed a single time. Germline V gene lookup returns CDR1 MNHNY and CDR2 SVGAGI (reference sequence). V was clipped by 2 bases and J by 2 bases, with 2 bases between them. The CDR3 loop spans 12 amino acids. The source was CD4+ or CD8+ T cells sorted from blood, collected in a trial of the OX40 agonist ivuxolimab. V usage is TRBV6-6 and J usage is TRBJ2-3; D gene uncertain. This receptor was identified in an adult with an advanced solid tumor such as melanoma, head and neck, liver or kidney cancer. In nucleotides, the CDR3 is TGTGCCAGCAGTTACGACACAGATACGCAGTATTTT. Protein: CASSYDTDTQYF.